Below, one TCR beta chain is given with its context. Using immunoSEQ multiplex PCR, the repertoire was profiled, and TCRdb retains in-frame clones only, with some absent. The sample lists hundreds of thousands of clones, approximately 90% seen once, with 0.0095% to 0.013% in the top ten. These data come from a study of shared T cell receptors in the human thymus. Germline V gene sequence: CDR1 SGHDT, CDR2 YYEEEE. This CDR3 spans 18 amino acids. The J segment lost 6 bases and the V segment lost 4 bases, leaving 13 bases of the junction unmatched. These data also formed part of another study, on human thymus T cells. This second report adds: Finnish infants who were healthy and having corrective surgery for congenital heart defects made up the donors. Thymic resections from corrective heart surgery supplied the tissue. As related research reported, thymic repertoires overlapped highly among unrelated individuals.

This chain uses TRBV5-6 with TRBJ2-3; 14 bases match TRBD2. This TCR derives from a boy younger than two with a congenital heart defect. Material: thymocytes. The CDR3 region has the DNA TGTGCCAGCAGCATCGGGACTAGCGGGAGACGCGGGGTGGATACGCAGTATTTT. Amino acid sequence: CASSIGTSGRRGVDTQYF.